The T cell receptor beta chain described here comes from a study of liver allograft versus peripheral blood T cells. Study background: Transplanted livers held T cell receptor repertoires, and these were compared with repertoires in recipients' peripheral blood.

Findings of the study overall: Reportedly, the T cell receptor repertoires present inside liver allografts differed from those in peripheral blood.

TCRdb reanalysed the reads using MiXCR and keeps one entry per CDR3 protein. This table holds some 720 distinct CDR3 sequences, roughly 40% found once. The V gene's germline CDR1 is MNHNS and CDR2 SASEGT. The CDR3 is made up of 8 amino acids. Trimming pared 6 bases from V and 13 bases from J, leaving 4 bases between. As regards this clonotype: Its cognate antigen is unknown.

The V and J genes are TRBV6-1 and TRBJ2-1; D gene uncertain. The TCR was taken from a human patient who had a liver transplant. Some T cells may arise from the graft donor. The CDR3 loop is CASSDQFF. The CDR3 bases are TGTGCCAGCAGCGATCAGTTCTTC.